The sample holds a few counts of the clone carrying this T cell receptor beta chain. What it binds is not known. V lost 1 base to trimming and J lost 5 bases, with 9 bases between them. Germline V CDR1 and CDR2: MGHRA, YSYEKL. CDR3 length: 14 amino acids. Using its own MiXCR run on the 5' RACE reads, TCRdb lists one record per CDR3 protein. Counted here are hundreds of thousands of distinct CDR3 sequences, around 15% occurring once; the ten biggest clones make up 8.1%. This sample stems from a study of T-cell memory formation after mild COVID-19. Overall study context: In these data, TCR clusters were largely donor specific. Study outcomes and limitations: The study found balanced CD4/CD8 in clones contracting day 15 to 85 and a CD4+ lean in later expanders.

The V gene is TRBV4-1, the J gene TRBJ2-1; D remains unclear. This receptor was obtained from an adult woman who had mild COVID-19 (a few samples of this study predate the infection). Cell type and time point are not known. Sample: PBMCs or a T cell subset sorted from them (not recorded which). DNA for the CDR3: TGCGCCAGCAGCCAAGTCGGCCTCAACAATGAGCAGTTCTTC. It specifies CASSQVGLNNEQFF.